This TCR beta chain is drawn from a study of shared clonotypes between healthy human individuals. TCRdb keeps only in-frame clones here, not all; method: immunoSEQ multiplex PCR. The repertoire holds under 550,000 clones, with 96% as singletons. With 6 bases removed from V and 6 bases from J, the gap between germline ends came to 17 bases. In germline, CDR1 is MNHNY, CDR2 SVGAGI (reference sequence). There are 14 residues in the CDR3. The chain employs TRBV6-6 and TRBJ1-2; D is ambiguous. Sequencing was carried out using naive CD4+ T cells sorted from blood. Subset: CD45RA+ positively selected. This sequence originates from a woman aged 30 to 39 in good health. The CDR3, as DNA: TGTGCCAGCAGCGACGGACTAGTTGAAGATGGCTACACCTTC. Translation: CASSDGLVEDGYTF.